The present T cell receptor (beta chain) was sequenced within a study of cytomegalovirus exposure and HLA in healthy donors. The PCR employed 60 Vbeta primers together with 13 Jbeta primers. The method was immunoSEQ multiplex PCR; TCRdb's version includes in-frame clones alone and lacks a portion of them. The repertoire holds about 110,000 clones, with roughly 70% as singletons. The CDR3 totals 14 residues. Germline assignment: CDR1 SGHDT and CDR2 YYEEEE. The germline V and J ends were trimmed by 2 bases and 7 bases, with 12 bases remaining between them. This chain links TRBV5-6 with TRBJ2-2; D unresolved. The source material was PBMCs. The receptor was isolated from a woman in her twenties or thirties in good health and CMV-seronegative. CDR3 DNA: TGTGCCAGCAGCTTCAGTGGAGTGGTCGGGGAGCTGTTTTTT. Protein sequence: CASSFSGVVGELFF.